Only a few counts were recorded for the clone carrying this T cell receptor (beta chain). This record belongs to a study of somatic mutations in cytotoxic T cells in rheumatoid arthritis. The germline V gene has CDR1 MDHEN and CDR2 SYDVKM. V lost 4 bases to trimming and J lost 3 bases; unmatched junction nucleotides: 6. This CDR3 contains 15 residues. Generated by immunoSEQ multiplex PCR, the TCRdb table keeps only in-frame clones and is missing some. The sample includes under 20,000 clones, around 80% of them seen just once. The chain uses TRBV28 and TRBJ2-7, with 10 nucleotides matching TRBD1. The source material was CD8+ T cells sorted from blood. The sequence was collected from an adult with rheumatoid arthritis. The CDR3 DNA is TGTGCCAGCAGTTCCCGGGACAGGGGTGGCTACGAGCAGTACTTC. Residues: CASSSRDRGGYEQYF.